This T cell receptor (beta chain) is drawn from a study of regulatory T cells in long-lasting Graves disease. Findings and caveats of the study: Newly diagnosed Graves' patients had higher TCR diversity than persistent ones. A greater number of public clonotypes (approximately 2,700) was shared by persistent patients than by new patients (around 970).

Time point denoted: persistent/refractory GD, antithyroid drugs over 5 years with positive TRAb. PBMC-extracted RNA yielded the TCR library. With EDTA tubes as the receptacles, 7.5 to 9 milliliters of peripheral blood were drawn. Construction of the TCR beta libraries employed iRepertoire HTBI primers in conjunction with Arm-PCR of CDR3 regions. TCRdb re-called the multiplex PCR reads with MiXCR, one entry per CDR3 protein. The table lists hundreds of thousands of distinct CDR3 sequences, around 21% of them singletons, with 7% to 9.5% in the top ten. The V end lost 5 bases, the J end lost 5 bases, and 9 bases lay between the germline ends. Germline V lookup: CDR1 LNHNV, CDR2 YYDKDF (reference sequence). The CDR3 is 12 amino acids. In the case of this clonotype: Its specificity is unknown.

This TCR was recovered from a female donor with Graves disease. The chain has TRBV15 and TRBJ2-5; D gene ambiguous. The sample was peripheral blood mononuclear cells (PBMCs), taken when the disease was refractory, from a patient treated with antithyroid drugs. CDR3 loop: CATSVGGETQYF. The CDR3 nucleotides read TGTGCCACCAGCGTCGGCGGCGAGACCCAGTACTTC.